The rows below give T cell receptor beta chains drawn from one sample of a study of vaccination effects on CD4 cells after COVID-19. Using immunoSEQ multiplex PCR, the repertoire was profiled, and TCRdb retains in-frame clones only, with some absent. Counted here are 20,000 to 25,000 clones, over 70% occurring once; the ten biggest clones make up about an eighth. These receptors have no known antigen. This material consisted of CD4+ T cells from PBMCs cultured with HCoV-229E spike peptides, taken before COVID-19 vaccination. These TCRs come from a human donor who received a COVID-19 vaccine. The CDR3 runs from the conserved cysteine through the conserved F or W. Fields, in order: J gene, clone size, D gene, V gene, CDR3 DNA, CDR3 protein. A D gene is named only where the DNA matches it firmly. Only part of the rows carry a size: once, few, many, or a class if the clone is expanded.

>TRBJ2-3|NA|TRBD1|TRBV6-4
TGTGCCAGCAGTGACGGACAGGGGGCAACAGATACGCAGTATTTT
CASSDGQGATDTQYF
>TRBJ2-3|NA|NA|TRBV10-3
TGTGCCATCAGTGAATCACAGGGTCCAGATACGCAGTATTTT
CAISESQGPDTQYF
>TRBJ2-3|NA|TRBD2|TRBV6-2/TRBV6-3
TGTGCCAGCAGTTACTATGCGGGGGGCACAGATACGCAGTATTTT
CASSYYAGGTDTQYF
>TRBJ1-1|NA|NA|TRBV12-3/TRBV12-4
TGTGCCAGCAGTCGGGTGGGGACTGAAGCTTTCTTT
CASSRVGTEAFF
>TRBJ2-7|NA|TRBD2|TRBV6-2/TRBV6-3
TGTGCCAGCAGTTACCTAGCGGCCTACGAGCAGTACTTC
CASSYLAAYEQYF
>TRBJ2-7|NA|TRBD2|TRBV2
TGTGCCAGCACATTGGGGTTGACTACTACGGGGGGGCAGTACTTC
CASTLGLTTTGGQYF
>TRBJ1-2|NA|NA|TRBV28
TGTGCCAGCAGTCAGGGTTTTGTTGGCTACACCTTC
CASSQGFVGYTF
>TRBJ1-1|NA|NA|TRBV7-9
TGTGCCAGCAGCCGGATCGAAGCTTTCTTT
CASSRIEAFF
>TRBJ2-7|NA|TRBD2|TRBV5-1
TGCGCCAGCAGCTTGTTAAGCTTGAGAAGCGGGGCTTACGAGCAGTACTTC
CASSLLSLRSGAYEQYF
>TRBJ1-2|NA|TRBD1|TRBV2
TGTGCCAGCAGTGAAATGAGGACAGGGTCGGTTGGCTACACCTTC
CASSEMRTGSVGYTF
>TRBJ1-6|NA|NA|TRBV6-6
TGTGCCAGCACCCAACAGGAAGGAAATTCACCCCTCCACTTT
CASTQQEGNSPLHF
>TRBJ2-3|NA|TRBD1|TRBV2
TGTGCCAGCAGACGGACAGGGGGCAGTGGGACAGATACGCAGTATTTT
CASRRTGGSGTDTQYF
>TRBJ2-7|NA|TRBD1|TRBV4-1
TGCGCCAGCAGCCGATTCCCCGGGACAGGGGCCGACGAGCAGTACTTC
CASSRFPGTGADEQYF
>TRBJ1-3|NA|NA|TRBV6-1
TGTGCCAGCAGTCCTCACGCCGTCTCTGGAAACACCATATATTTT
CASSPHAVSGNTIYF
>TRBJ2-1|NA|NA|TRBV6-1
TGTGCCAGCAGTGAAATAACAGGACTAATCTACAATGAGCAGTTCTTC
CASSEITGLIYNEQFF
>TRBJ2-3|NA|TRBD2|TRBV6-5
TGTGCCAGCAGCGACGGGAGGGGCACAGATACGCAGTATTTT
CASSDGRGTDTQYF
>TRBJ1-1|NA|TRBD1|TRBV6-6
TGTGCCAGCTCCACGAGGCGGGGTCAGGGGGCCCGATCAGCTTTCTTT
CASSTRRGQGARSAFF
>TRBJ2-1|NA|NA|TRBV6-4
TGTGCCAGCAGTGAGCAGGGGAGCTCCTACAATGAGCAGTTCTTC
CASSEQGSSYNEQFF
>TRBJ2-7|medium-sized|NA|TRBV10-2
TGCGCCAGCAGTGATAGGCCGAAGGGTTGGGAGCAGTACTTC
CASSDRPKGWEQYF
>TRBJ2-7|NA|TRBD1|TRBV7-9
TGTGCCAGCAGCTTAGTCCGACAGGGGTACGAGCAGTACTTC
CASSLVRQGYEQYF
>TRBJ2-6|NA|NA|TRBV5-1
TGCGCCAGCAGCTGGGACTTTGGGGCCAACGTCCTGACTTTC
CASSWDFGANVLTF
>TRBJ1-3|NA|NA|TRBV7-8
TGTGCCAGCAGCCCGCAGTACACCATATATTTT
CASSPQYTIYF
>TRBJ1-5|once|NA|TRBV27
TGTGCCCCAGACCCGGCCAATCAGCCCCAGCATTTT
CAPDPANQPQHF
>TRBJ1-5|NA|NA|TRBV3-1/TRBV3-2
TGTGCCAGCAGCCCCGTGGCGAATAGCAATCAGCCCCAGCATTTT
CASSPVANSNQPQHF
>TRBJ1-1|NA|NA|TRBV27
TGTGCCAGCAGTTCGCTGGCCACGATCACTGAAGCTTTCTTT
CASSSLATITEAFF
>TRBJ2-7|NA|TRBD2|TRBV9
TGTGCCAGCAGCGTCACTAGCGCAGCCTACGAGCAGTACTTC
CASSVTSAAYEQYF
>TRBJ1-4|NA|NA|TRBV13
TGTGCCAGCAGCTTTTGGAACGAAGCGGGTGAAAAACTGTTTTTT
CASSFWNEAGEKLFF
>TRBJ1-5|NA|NA|TRBV10-3
TGTGCCATCAGTGAGCCTGGGACATATAATCAGCCCCAGCATTTT
CAISEPGTYNQPQHF
>TRBJ1-5|NA|NA|TRBV18
TGTGCCAGCTCACCGGGCCGAGATCAGCCCCAGCATTTT
CASSPGRDQPQHF
>TRBJ1-5|NA|NA|TRBV27
TGTGCCAGCAGTTTAATATTAAGTAGGGGGGGAGGCAATCAGCCCCAGCATTTT
CASSLILSRGGGNQPQHF
>TRBJ1-1|NA|NA|TRBV9
TGTGCCAGCAGCCCCACCGTGGGCACTGAAGCTTTCTTT
CASSPTVGTEAFF
>TRBJ2-7|NA|TRBD1|TRBV18
TGTGCCAGCTCACTAGGACAGGGACAAGCCTACGAGCAGTACTTC
CASSLGQGQAYEQYF
>TRBJ2-7|NA|NA|TRBV24-1
TGTGCCACCAGTGCCGGGAGTTACGAGCAGTACTTC
CATSAGSYEQYF
>TRBJ1-5|few|NA|TRBV3-1/TRBV3-2
TGTGCCAGCAGCCCGGGACGGAGCAATCAGCCCCAGCATTTT
CASSPGRSNQPQHF
>TRBJ2-1|NA|TRBD2|TRBV6-4
TGTGCCAGCAGTGACTCGGCGGGAGGAAGCCATGAGCAGTTCTTC
CASSDSAGGSHEQFF
>TRBJ2-7|NA|NA|TRBV21-1
TGTGCCAGCAGCCTAAGGAACAGGGTCCTTGCGGGGCAGTACTTC
CASSLRNRVLAGQYF
>TRBJ2-7|NA|TRBD2|TRBV13
TGTGCCAGCAGCTTACGGGGATTTAGCGGGAGCGTCCGCGAGCAGTACTTC
CASSLRGFSGSVREQYF
>TRBJ1-3|once|NA|TRBV18
TGTGCCAGCAACACGCCGGGACGAAAAGGTAGAAACACCATATATTTT
CASNTPGRKGRNTIYF
>TRBJ1-5|NA|TRBD1|TRBV6-5
TGTGCCAGCAGTCCATCCTGGACAGGGGAGCAGCCCCAGCATTTT
CASSPSWTGEQPQHF
>TRBJ2-7|NA|NA|TRBV27
TGTGCCAGCAGTTTATCGAGGGGGACCTACGAGCAGTACTTC
CASSLSRGTYEQYF
>TRBJ1-1|NA|NA|TRBV9
TGTGCCAGCAGCGAGGGGGACGGGTCGAACACTGAAGCTTTCTTT
CASSEGDGSNTEAFF
>TRBJ2-1|NA|TRBD1|TRBV9
TGTGCCAGCAGCGTAGGTAGGGGGCGTCGCGATGAGCAGTTCTTC
CASSVGRGRRDEQFF
>TRBJ2-1|NA|TRBD2|TRBV2
TGTGCCAGCAGTCCACCAATGAGACTAGCGGGAGGGCTAGATGAGCAGTTCTTC
CASSPPMRLAGGLDEQFF
>TRBJ1-1|few|TRBD1|TRBV2
TGTGCCAGCAGGGGGAGACAGGGGGAGGCTGAAGCTTTCTTT
CASRGRQGEAEAFF
>TRBJ1-2|NA|TRBD1|TRBV3-1/TRBV3-2
TGTGCCAGCAGCCAAGACGGGACAGGGGTTTATGGCTACACCTTC
CASSQDGTGVYGYTF
>TRBJ2-7|NA|TRBD1|TRBV18
TGTGCCAGCTCACGGACGACAGGGTCCACATCCTACGAGCAGTACTTC
CASSRTTGSTSYEQYF
>TRBJ2-3|NA|NA|TRBV5-1
TGCGCCAGCAGTTCGCTAGGAAGGGACGCAGATACGCAGTATTTT
CASSSLGRDADTQYF
>TRBJ2-3|NA|NA|TRBV6-5
TGTGCCAGCTCTCAAAGGGGACTCGGCGGAGATACGCAGTATTTT
CASSQRGLGGDTQYF